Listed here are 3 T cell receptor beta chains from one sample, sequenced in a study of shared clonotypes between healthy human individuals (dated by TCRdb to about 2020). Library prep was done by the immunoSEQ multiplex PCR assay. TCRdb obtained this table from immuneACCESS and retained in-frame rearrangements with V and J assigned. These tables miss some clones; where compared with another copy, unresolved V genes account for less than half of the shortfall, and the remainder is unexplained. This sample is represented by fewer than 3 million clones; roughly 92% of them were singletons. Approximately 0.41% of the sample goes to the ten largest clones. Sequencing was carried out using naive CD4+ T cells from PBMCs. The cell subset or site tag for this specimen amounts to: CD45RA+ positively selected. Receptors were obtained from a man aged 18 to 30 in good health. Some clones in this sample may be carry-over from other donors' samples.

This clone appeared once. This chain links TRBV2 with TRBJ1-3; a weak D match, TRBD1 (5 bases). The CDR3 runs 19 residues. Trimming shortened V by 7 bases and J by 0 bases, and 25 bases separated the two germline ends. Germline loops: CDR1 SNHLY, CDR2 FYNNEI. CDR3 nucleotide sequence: TGTGCCAGCAAAGGGTTGACCGTCTGGGACGGAAGCTCTGGAAACACCATATATTTT. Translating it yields CASKGLTVWDGSSGNTIYF.

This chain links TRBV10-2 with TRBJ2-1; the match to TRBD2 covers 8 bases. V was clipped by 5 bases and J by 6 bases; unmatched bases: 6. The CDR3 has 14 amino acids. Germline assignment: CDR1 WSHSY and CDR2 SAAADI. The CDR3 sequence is CASSISGRANEQFF. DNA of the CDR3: TGCGCCAGCAGTATTTCCGGGAGGGCCAATGAGCAGTTCTTC.

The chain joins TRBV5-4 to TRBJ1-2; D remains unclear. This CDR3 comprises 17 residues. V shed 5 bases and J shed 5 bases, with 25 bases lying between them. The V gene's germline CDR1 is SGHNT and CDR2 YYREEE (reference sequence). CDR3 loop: CASSFTPNRRTDYGYTF. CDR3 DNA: TGTGCCAGCAGTTTCACTCCTAACCGCCGCACGGATTATGGCTACACCTTC. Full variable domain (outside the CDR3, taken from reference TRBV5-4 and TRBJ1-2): ETGVTQSPTHLIKTRGQQVTLRCSSQSGHNTVSWYQQALGQGPQFIFQYYREEENGRGNFPPRFSGLQFPNYSSELNVNALELDDSALYLCASSFTPNRRTDYGYTFGSGTRLTVV.